Sequencing of this T cell receptor (beta chain) was carried out in a study of beta chain features in type 1 diabetes. Study information: Some 110,000,000 sorted cells were examined across all samples. Broader study findings: Moderately but significantly shorter TCRB CDR3s were found in Type 1 diabetes patients in all four CD4+ subsets.

Trimming removed 1 base from V and 4 bases from J; junction bases left unmatched: 3. Germline CDR1 reads PRHDT; CDR2 reads FYEKMQ (reference sequence). The CDR3 totals 14 residues. This clone has just a few counts. Its antigen is unknown. Expressed TCRB transcripts were sequenced after all isolated RNA was converted to cDNA. This table comes from immunoSEQ multiplex PCR, and its TCRdb copy is limited to in-frame clones, with some not included. Of 550,000 to 850,000 clones in the sample, roughly an eighth were seen once. This chain links TRBV13 with TRBJ1-2; 7 bases fit TRBD1. This TCR came from a young man with type 1 diabetes. The sequencing input was naive CD4+ T cells from blood. CDR3 in DNA: TGTGCCAGCAGCTTAGCAGCAGGGGGCTATGGCTACACCTTC. Encoded protein: CASSLAAGGYGYTF.